This TCR beta chain was captured in a study of monozygotic twins with inflammatory bowel disease. Approximately 4,000 ng of total RNA went into each TCR library. Added by template switching were UMIs that each held a 6-nucleotide sample barcode. TCRdb re-called the 5' RACE reads, yielding one record per CDR3 amino acid sequence without DNA. This table holds 350,000 to 550,000 distinct CDR3 sequences. CDR1 is DFQATT and CDR2 is SNEGSKA in the germline V gene (reference sequence). The CDR3 has 14 amino acids. This TCR was sampled from a human donor with ulcerative colitis or Crohn's disease, or a healthy co-twin of an affected twin (not recorded which). Sequencing was carried out using blood. The chain uses TRBV20-1 and TRBJ2-7; TCRdb picks TRBD1, but there is no DNA to check that call. CDR3: CSATSPDSTYEQYF.